This entry features one T cell receptor (beta chain) sequence. Its cognate antigen is unknown. Having been cultured for approximately ten days, the cells underwent CD4+ T cell isolation. Subjects were given two BNT162b2 or mRNA-1273 vaccine doses. TCRdb keeps only in-frame clones here, not all; method: immunoSEQ multiplex PCR. The sample shows 37,000 or so clones, around 66% of them seen only once. This sample is drawn from a study of vaccination effects on CD4 cells after COVID-19. CDR3 size: 14 residues. Germline V gene data show CDR1 as SGHAT and CDR2 as FQDESV (reference sequence). V was clipped by 3 bases and J by 9 bases, with 15 bases between them.

The source of this sequence is a human donor who received a COVID-19 vaccine. The material sequenced was CD4+ T cells from PBMCs cultured without peptide, taken after COVID-19 vaccination. The chain is built from TRBV11-1 and TRBJ2-1; D might be TRBD1 (6 bases). DNA for the CDR3: TGTGCCAGCAGCTTGATAGGGGGAGTGGGTGAGCAGTTCTTC. Protein product: CASSLIGGVGEQFF.